The clone carrying this TCR beta chain has just a few counts. No antigen is known for it. In TCRdb, the reads were re-called with MiXCR into one record per CDR3 protein. The sample has around 430,000 distinct CDR3 sequences, about 39% seen once. This sample stems from a study of T cell repertoires in cytomegalovirus infection. Overall study context: A matching HLA type, together with CMV infection, was signaled by public TCR beta signatures. Study observations and caveats: In two of eight donors, the top clonotype was HLA-C-restricted CMV-specific. CMV carriers having the relevant HLA were flagged by cumulative public TCR beta family frequency.

The sequencing used cultured PBMCs, collected from culture after CMV antigen stimulation. The source is a human donor in good health (CMV status not recorded). Some clones in this sample may be carry-over from other donors' samples.

CDR3 residues: CASSPLAGALETQYF. The DNA of the CDR3 is TGTGCCAGCAGTCCCCTAGCGGGCGCCTTGGAGACCCAGTACTTC. The chain links TRBV12-3 or TRBV12-4 to TRBJ2-5; 8 bases fit TRBD2. V lost 5 bases and J lost 5; bases outside the gene matches: 10. The CDR3 covers 15 residues.